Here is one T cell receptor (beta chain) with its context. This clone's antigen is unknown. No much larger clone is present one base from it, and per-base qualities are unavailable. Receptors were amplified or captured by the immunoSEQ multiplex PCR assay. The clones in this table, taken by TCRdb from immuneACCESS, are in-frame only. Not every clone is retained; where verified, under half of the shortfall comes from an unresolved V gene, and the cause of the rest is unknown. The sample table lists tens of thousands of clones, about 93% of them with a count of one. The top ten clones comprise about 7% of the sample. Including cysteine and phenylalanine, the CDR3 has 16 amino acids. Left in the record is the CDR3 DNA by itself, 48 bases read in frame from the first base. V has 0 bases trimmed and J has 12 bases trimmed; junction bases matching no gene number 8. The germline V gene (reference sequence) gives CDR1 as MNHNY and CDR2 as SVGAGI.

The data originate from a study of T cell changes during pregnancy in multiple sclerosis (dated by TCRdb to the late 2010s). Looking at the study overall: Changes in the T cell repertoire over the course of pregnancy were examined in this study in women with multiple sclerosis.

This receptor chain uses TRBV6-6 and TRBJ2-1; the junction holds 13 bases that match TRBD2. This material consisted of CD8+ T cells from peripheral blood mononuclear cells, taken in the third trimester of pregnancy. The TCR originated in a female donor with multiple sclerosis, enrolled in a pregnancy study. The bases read TGTGCCAGCAGTTACTCGACTAGCGGGAGGCCGACTGGGCAGTTCTTC. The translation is CASSYSTSGRPTGQFF.